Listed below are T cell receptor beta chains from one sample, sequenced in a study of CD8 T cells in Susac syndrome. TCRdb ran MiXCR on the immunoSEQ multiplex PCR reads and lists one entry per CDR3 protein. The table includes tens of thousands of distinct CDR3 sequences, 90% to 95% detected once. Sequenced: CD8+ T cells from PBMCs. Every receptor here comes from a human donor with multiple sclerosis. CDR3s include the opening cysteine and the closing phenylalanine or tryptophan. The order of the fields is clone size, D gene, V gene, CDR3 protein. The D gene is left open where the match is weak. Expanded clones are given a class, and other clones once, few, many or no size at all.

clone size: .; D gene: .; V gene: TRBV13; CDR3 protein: CASSLVYRGWSYNEQFF
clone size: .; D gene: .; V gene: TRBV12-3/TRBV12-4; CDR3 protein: CASSPGGGNSEAFF
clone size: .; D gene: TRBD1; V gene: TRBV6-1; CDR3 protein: CASRVTGQGIFGISYEQYF
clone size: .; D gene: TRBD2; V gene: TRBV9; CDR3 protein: CASSVEGSGGTDTQYF
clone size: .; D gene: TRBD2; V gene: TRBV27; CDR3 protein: CASSPILAGGMNEQFF
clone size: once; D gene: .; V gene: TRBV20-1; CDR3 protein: CSARPGGQREQYF
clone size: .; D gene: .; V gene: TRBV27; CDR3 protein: CASNPMGGRLQETQYF
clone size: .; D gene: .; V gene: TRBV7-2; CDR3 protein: CASSLVGNEQFF
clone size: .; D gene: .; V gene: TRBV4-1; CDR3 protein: CASSQVSNREVTEAFF
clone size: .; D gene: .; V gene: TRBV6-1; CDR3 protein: CATPRDSPHWGEKLFF
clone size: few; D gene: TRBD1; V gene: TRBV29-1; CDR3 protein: CSVVGTVNNYEQYF
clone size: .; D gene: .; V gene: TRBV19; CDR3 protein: CATSSIGDSSF
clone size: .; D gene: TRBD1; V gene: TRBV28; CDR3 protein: CASSLGTGVNQPQHF
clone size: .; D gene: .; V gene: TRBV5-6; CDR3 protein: CASSIGGVFVYGYTF
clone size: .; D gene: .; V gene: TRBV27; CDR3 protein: CASTSRRQETYEQYF
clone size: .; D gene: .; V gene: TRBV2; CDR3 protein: CASSVVVGNQPQHF
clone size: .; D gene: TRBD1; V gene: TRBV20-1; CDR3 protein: CSAHPGQGLGYTF
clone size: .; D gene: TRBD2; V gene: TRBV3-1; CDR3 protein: CASSQGASGGDNEQFF
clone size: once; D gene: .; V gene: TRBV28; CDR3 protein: CASSFSLERSIYEQYF
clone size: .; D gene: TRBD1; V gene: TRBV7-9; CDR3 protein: CASSPPLGTAKETQYF
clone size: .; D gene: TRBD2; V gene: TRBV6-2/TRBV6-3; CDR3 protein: CASSREGGSGANVLTF
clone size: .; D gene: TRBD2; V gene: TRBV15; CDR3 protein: CATSRDSGGAETQYF
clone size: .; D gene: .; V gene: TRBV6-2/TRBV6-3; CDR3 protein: CASSYLGSNTGELFF
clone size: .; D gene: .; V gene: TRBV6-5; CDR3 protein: CASSYSGVQTGDNYGYTF
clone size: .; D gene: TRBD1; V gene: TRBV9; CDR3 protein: CASSVGDRVYEQYF
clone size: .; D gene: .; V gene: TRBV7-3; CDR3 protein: CASSLSPTGTEAFF
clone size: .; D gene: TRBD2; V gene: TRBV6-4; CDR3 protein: CASSDSTSGGDTQYF
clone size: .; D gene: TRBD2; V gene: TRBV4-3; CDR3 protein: CASSQDYSGGAYEQYF
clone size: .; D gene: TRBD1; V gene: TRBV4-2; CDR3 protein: CASSHTGTGGGGYTF
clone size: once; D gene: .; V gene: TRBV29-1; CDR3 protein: CSVEWWRGSNYGYTF
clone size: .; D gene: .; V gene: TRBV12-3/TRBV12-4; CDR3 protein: CASSFKALNTEAFF
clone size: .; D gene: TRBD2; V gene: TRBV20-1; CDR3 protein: CSASERDPYEQYF
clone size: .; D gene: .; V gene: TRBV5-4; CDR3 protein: CASSLAGQLYEQYF
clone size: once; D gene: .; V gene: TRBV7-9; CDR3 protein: CASSLGYLYGYTF
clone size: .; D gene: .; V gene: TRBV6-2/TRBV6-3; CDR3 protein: CASVGGKSNQPQHF
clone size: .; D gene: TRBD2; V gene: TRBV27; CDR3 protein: CASSTLAGGETQYF
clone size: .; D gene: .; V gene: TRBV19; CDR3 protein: CASSLSGLTSNEQFF
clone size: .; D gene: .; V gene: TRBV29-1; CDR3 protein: CSVGHRGVNEQFF
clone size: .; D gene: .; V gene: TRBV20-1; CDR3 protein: CSARRGTRLVEKLFF
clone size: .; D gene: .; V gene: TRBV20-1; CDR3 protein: CSTNPWAPLREKLFF